The clone carrying this TCR beta chain came up once. Antigen: not known. These data originate in a study of cytomegalovirus exposure and HLA in healthy donors. Broader study findings: Excluded: some indistinguishable V segments such as TRBV6-2 and TRBV6-3. According to the study, roughly 160 TCR beta chains were cytomegalovirus-associated. Using the classifier, cytomegalovirus status was reportedly diagnosed with high specificity and sensitivity. It emerged from a later analysis that several of the most significant clusters appeared to be linked to common viral pathogens.

Vbeta (60) and Jbeta (13) primers were used in the PCR. The table came from immunoSEQ multiplex PCR; TCRdb's copy has only in-frame clones and leaves some out. The sample holds about 150,000 clones, roughly four fifths seen once. The germline V and J ends were trimmed by 8 bases and 1 base, with 17 bases remaining between them. Germline values: CDR1 SNHLY, CDR2 FYNNEI. The CDR3 sequence is 15 residues long. Sequencing used PBMCs. The V and J genes are TRBV2 and TRBJ2-5; D may be TRBD1 (5 bases). The TCR sequence derives from a man aged 18-30 years in good health and CMV-seronegative. CDR3 nucleotides: TGTGCCAGCGCGAGGCAGGGCGAATTCCAAGAGACCCAGTACTTC. Its protein product is CASARQGEFQETQYF.